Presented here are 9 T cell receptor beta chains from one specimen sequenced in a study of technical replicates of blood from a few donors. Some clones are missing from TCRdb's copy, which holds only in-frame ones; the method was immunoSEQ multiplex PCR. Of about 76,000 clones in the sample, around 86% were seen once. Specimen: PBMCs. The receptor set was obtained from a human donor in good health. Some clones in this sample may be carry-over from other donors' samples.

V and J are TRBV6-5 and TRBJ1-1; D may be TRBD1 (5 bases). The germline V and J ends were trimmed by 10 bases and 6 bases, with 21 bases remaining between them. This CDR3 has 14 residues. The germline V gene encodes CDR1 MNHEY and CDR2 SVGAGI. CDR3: CATAVSGTFSEAFF. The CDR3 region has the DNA TGTGCCACCGCTGTATCAGGGACTTTTTCTGAAGCTTTCTTT.

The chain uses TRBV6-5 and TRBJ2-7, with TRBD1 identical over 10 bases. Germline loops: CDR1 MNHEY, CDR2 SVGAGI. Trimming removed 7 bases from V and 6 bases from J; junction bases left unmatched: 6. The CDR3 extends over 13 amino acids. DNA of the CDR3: TGTGCCAGCACCCGGGACAGGGGTGGCGAGCAGTACTTC. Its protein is CASTRDRGGEQYF.

The DNA for the CDR3 is TGTGCCAGCAGCAGCACGGACAGGGGGCTTTACAATGAGCAGTTCTTC. It translates to CASSSTDRGLYNEQFF. The chain uses TRBV5-6 and TRBJ2-1, with TRBD1 matching over 11 bases. Per germline, CDR1 SGHDT and CDR2 YYEEEE. The CDR3 extends over 16 amino acids. The V and J ends lost 4 bases and 4 bases, in that order; junction bases with no gene match: 7.

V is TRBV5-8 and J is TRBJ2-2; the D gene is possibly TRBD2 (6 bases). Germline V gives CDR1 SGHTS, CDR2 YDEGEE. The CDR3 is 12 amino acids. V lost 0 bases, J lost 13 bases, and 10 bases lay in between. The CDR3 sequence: CASSLDGGWLFF. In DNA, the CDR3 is TGTGCCAGCAGCTTGGACGGAGGGTGGCTGTTTTTT.

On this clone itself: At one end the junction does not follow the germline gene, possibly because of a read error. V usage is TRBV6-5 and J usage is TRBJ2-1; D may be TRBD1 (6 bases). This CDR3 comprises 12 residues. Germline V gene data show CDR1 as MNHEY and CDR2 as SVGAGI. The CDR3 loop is CASSSITGTPLF. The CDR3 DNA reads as TGTGCCAGCAGTTCGATAACAGGGACGCCGCTCTTC.

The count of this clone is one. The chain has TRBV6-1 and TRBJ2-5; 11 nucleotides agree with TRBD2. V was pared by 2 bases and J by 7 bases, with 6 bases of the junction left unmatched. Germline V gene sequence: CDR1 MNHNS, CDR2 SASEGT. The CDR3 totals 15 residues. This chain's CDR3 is CASSEPLAGVGTQYF. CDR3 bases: TGTGCCAGCAGTGAACCACTAGCGGGAGTGGGGACCCAGTACTTC.

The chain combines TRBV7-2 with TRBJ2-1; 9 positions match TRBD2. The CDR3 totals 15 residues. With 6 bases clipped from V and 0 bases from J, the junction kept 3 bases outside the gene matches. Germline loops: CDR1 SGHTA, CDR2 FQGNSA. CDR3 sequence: CASRGGRASYNEQFF. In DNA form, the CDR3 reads TGTGCCAGCAGAGGCGGGAGGGCCTCCTACAATGAGCAGTTCTTC.

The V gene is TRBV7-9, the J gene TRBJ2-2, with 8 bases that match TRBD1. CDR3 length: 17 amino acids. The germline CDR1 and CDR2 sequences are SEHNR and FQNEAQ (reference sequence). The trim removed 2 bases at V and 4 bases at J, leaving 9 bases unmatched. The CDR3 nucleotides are TGTGCCAGCAGCTTATGGGGCAGGGGGCCGGCCACCGGGGAGCTGTTTTTT. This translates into CASSLWGRGPATGELFF. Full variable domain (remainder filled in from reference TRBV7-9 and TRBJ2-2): DTGVSQNPRHKITKRGQNVTFRCDPISEHNRLYWYRQTLGQGPEFLTYFQNEAQLEKSRLLSDRFSAERPKGSFSTLEIQRTEQGDSAMYLCASSLWGRGPATGELFFGEGSRLTVL.

This chain's CDR3 is CASSLADNEQFF. CDR3 bases: TGTGCCAGCAGCTTAGCGGACAATGAGCAGTTCTTC. The genes are TRBV11-3 and TRBJ2-1; D not certain. The CDR3 has 12 residues. V gave up 1 base and J gave up 5 bases, with 3 bases separating them. Per germline, CDR1 SGHNT and CDR2 YENEEA.